Sequencing of this T cell receptor (beta chain) was carried out in a study of shared clonotypes between healthy human individuals. The study, taken as a whole, reports: Represented diversity, genetic and exposure-history alike, was limited by few donors. Exclusively blood specimens were collected; tissue repertoires likely differ.

It was into CD45RA+ naive and CD45RA-negative memory subsets that the CD4+ cells were split. TCRdb keeps only in-frame clones here, not all; method: immunoSEQ multiplex PCR. The table lists 1,400,000 or so clones, less than 99% of them singletons. V was cut by 8 bases and J by 6 bases, with 14 bases left in between. The CDR3 covers 12 residues. Germline CDR1 MNHNY, CDR2 SVGAGI (reference sequence). A note on this clone: Its antigen is undetermined.

This receptor was taken from a man aged 30 to 45 in good health. Sequenced material: naive CD4+ T cells sorted from blood. Subset here: CD45RA+ positively selected. The gene calls are TRBV6-6 and TRBJ2-7, with D maybe TRBD1 (6 bases). As DNA, the CDR3 is TGTGCCAGCGGGGGTGACAGGCGCGAGCAGTACTTC. Translating gives CASGGDRREQYF.